This T cell receptor beta chain was retrieved from a study of shared clonotypes between healthy human individuals. On the study more broadly: Researchers drew samples from a couple of women and a few men aged 18 to 49.

The data were produced by immunoSEQ multiplex PCR, yet TCRdb's version contains in-frame clones alone and is incomplete. Here the sample spans 2,500,000 or so clones, approximately 94% being singletons. In germline, CDR1 is SGHTA, CDR2 FQGNSA. V was cut by 4 bases and J by 7 bases, with 11 bases left in between. The CDR3 runs to 13 residues. Overall study results and limits: It was the non-shared clonotypes that had lower generation probabilities than clonotypes shared by all four donors. With several donors compared, 4% to 5% of naive CD4 clonotypes were shared. Enrolling few donors narrowed the genetic and exposure-history diversity that was represented.

Comment on this clone: Its cognate antigen is unknown.

The chain recombines TRBV7-2 with TRBJ2-1; D may be TRBD1 or TRBD2 (5 bases each). Sequencing was carried out using naive CD4+ T cells sorted from blood. Subset in this sample: CD45RA+ positively selected. The receptor was isolated from a man aged 18 to 29 in good health. The DNA of the CDR3 is TGTGCCAGCAGCTGGACGGGGACGAATGAGCAGTTCTTC. It specifies CASSWTGTNEQFF.